This entry describes one T cell receptor (beta chain). V lost 5 bases and J lost 4, with 12 bases in between. There are 15 residues in the CDR3. Germline-derived CDR1 and CDR2 are SGHNT and YENEEA. These data belong to a study of blood T cell repertoires in COVID-19. Repertoires were generated with immunoSEQ multiplex PCR, while TCRdb's copy carries only in-frame clones and drops some. The repertoire holds 250,000 to 400,000 clones, about 89% seen once, with about 5% in the top ten. The V gene is TRBV11-3, the J gene TRBJ2-6, with D maybe TRBD1 (6 bases). Source material: PBMCs or T cells enriched from blood (not recorded which). The clonotype was recovered from a man in his fifties or sixties who had recovered from COVID-19. In DNA form, the CDR3 reads TGTGCCAGCAGCCCAGGGGTGCCCGGGGCCAACGTCCTGACTTTC. This gives the protein CASSPGVPGANVLTF.